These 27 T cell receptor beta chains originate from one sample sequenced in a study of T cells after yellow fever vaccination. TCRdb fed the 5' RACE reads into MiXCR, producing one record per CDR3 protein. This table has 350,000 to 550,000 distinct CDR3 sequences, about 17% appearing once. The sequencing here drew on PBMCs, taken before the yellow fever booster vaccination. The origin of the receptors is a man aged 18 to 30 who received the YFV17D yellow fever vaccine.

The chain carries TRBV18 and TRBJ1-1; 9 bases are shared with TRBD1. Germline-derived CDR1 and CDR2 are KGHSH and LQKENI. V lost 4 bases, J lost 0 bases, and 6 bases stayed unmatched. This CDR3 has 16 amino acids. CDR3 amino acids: CASSLWTGAMNTEAFF. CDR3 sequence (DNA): TGTGCCAGCTCACTTTGGACAGGGGCCATGAACACTGAAGCTTTCTTT.

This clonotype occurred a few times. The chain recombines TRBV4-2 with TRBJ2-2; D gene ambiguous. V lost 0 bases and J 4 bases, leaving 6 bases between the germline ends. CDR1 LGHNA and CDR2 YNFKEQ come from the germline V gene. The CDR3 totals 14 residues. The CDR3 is CASSQDPSTGELFF. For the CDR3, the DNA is TGTGCCAGCAGCCAAGATCCGTCCACCGGGGAGCTGTTTTTT.

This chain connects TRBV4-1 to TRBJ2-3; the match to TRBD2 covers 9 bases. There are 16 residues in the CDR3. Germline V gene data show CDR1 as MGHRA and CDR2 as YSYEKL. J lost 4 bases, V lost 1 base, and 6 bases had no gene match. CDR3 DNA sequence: TGCGCCAGCAGCCAAGTTTTGCGGGGGGGCCCAGATACGCAGTATTTT. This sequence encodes CASSQVLRGGPDTQYF.

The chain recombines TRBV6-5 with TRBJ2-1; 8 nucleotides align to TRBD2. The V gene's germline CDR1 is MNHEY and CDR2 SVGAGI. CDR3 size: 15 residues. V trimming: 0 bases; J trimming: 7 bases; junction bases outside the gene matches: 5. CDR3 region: CASSYSSSGGNEQFF. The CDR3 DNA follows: TGTGCCAGCAGTTACTCGTCCAGCGGGGGTAATGAGCAGTTCTTC.

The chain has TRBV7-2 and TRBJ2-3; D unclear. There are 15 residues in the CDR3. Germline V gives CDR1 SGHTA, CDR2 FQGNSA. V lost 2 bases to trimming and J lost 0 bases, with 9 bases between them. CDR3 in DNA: TGTGCCAGCAGCTTAATACTCACTAGCACAGATACGCAGTATTTT. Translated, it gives CASSLILTSTDTQYF.

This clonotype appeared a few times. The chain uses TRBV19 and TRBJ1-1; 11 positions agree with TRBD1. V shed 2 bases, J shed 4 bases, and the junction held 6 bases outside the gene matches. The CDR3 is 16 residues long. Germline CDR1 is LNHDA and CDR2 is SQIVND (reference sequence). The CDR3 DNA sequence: TGTGCCAGTAGTATACAGGACAGGGGGCTCGGCACTGAAGCTTTCTTT. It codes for CASSIQDRGLGTEAFF.

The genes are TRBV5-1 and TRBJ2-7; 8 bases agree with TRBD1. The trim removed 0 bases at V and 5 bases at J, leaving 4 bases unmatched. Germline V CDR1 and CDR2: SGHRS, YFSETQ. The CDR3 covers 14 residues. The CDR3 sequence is CASSLEDRDDEQYF. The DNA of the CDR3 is TGCGCCAGCAGCTTGGAGGACAGGGACGACGAGCAGTACTTC.

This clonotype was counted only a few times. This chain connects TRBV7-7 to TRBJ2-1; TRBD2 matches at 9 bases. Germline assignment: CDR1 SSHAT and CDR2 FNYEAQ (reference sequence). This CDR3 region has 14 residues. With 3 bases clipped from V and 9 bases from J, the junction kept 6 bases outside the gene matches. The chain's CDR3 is CASSLDLAGSEQFF. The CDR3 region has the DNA TGTGCCAGCAGCTTGGATCTAGCGGGGAGTGAGCAGTTCTTC.

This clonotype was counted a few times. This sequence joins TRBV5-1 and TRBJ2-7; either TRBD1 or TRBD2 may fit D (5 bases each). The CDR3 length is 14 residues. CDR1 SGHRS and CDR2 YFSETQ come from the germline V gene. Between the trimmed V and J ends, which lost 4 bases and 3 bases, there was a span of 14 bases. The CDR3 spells CASSQGPGNYEQYF. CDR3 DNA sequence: TGCGCCAGCAGCCAGGGACCAGGGAACTACGAGCAGTACTTC.

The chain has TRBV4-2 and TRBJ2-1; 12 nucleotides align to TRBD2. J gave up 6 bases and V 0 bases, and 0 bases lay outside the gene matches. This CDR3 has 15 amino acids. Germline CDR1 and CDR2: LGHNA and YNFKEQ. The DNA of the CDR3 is TGTGCCAGCAGCCAAGAGACTAGCGGGGGCAATGAGCAGTTCTTC. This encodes CASSQETSGGNEQFF.

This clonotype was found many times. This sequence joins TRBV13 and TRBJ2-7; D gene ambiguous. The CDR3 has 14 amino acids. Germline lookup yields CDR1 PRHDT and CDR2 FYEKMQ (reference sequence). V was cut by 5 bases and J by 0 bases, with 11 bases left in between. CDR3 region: CASSPSANSYEQYF. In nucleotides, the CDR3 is TGTGCCAGCAGCCCGTCGGCCAACTCCTACGAGCAGTACTTC.

CDR3 DNA sequence: TGCAGTGCTAGAGATGACAGGGGACTCAATGAGCAGTTCTTC. Translating gives CSARDDRGLNEQFF. This chain links TRBV20-1 with TRBJ2-1, with 8 bases aligning to TRBD1. Trimming took 0 bases from V and 6 from J; bases not matched to a gene: 4. The CDR3 runs 14 residues. Germline loops: CDR1 DFQATT, CDR2 SNEGSKA (reference sequence).

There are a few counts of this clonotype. The CDR3 nucleotides are TGTGCCAGCAGAGTAGCGGGGGAGGACATTCAGTACTTC. The encoded protein is CASRVAGEDIQYF. The chain recombines TRBV6-5 with TRBJ2-4, with TRBD2 identical over 9 bases. Germline V lookup: CDR1 MNHEY, CDR2 SVGAGI. CDR3 length equals 13 residues. J lost 8 bases, V lost 6 bases, and 5 bases had no gene match.

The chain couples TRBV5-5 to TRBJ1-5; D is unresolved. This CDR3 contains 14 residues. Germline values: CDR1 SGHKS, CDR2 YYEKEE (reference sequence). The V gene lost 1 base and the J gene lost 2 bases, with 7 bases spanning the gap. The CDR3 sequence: CASSLRYGNQPQHF. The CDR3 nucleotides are TGTGCCAGCAGCTTGCGATATGGCAATCAGCCCCAGCATTTT.

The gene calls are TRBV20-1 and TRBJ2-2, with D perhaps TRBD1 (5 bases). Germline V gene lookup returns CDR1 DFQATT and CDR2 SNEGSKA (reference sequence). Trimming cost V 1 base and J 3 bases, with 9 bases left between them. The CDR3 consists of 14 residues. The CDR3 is CSARGGRYTGELFF. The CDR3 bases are TGCAGTGCTAGAGGGGGCAGGTACACCGGGGAGCTGTTTTTT.

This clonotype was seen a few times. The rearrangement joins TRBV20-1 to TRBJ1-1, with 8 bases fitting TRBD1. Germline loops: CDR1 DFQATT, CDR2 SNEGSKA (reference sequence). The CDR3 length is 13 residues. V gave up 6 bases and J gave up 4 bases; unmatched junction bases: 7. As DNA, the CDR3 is TGCAGTGCCCCACAGGGGGGACGCACTGAAGCTTTCTTT. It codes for CSAPQGGRTEAFF.

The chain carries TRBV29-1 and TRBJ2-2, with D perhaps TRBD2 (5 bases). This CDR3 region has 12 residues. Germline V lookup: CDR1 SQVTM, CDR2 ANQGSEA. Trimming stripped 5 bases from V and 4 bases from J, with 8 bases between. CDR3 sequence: CSVPGGTGELFF. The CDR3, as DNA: TGCAGCGTTCCAGGAGGCACCGGGGAGCTGTTTTTT.

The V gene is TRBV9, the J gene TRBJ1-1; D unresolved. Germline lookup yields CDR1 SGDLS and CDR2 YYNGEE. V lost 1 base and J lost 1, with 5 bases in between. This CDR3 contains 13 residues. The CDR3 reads CASSVTRNTEAFF. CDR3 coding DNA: TGTGCCAGCAGCGTAACCAGGAACACTGAAGCTTTCTTT. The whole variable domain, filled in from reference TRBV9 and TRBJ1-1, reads DSGVTQTPKHLITATGQRVTLRCSPRSGDLSVYWYQQSLDQGLQFLIQYYNGEERAKGNILERFSAQQFPDLHSELNLSSLELGDSALYFCASSVTRNTEAFFGQGTRLTVV.

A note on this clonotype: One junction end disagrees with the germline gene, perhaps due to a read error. This CDR3 is CASSLGGLAQYF. Written as DNA, the CDR3 is TGTGCCAGCAGCTTAGGGGGTCTAGCTCAGTACTTC. The V and J genes are TRBV12-3 or TRBV12-4 and TRBJ2-4, with D tentatively TRBD1 (6 bases). This CDR3 has 12 amino acids.

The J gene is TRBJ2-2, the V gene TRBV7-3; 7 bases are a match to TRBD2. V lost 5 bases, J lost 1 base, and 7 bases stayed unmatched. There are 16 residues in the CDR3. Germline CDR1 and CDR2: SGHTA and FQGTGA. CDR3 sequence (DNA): TGTGCCAGCAGCCCAAGGGAGGGGAGGAACACCGGGGAGCTGTTTTTT. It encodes CASSPREGRNTGELFF.

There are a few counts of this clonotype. CDR3 region: CSARGAPPGANVLTF. CDR3 DNA sequence: TGCAGTGCCCGAGGGGCCCCTCCTGGGGCCAACGTCCTGACTTTC. The genes are TRBV20-1 and TRBJ2-6; D tentatively fits TRBD1 or TRBD2 (5 bases each). CDR1 and CDR2 from the germline V gene are DFQATT and SNEGSKA (reference sequence). V dropped 6 bases and J dropped 2 bases, with 14 bases sitting between them. This CDR3 is built from 15 residues.

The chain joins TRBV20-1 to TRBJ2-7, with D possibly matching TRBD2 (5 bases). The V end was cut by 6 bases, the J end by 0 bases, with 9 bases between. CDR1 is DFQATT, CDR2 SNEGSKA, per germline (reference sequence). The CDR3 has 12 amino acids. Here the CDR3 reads CSAHGSSYEQYF. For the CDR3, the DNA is TGCAGTGCCCATGGGAGCTCCTACGAGCAGTACTTC.

CDR3 in DNA: TGTGCCAGCAGCCCAGGGGGACCACGGGATCAGCCCCAGCATTTT. Protein product: CASSPGGPRDQPQHF. This chain connects TRBV7-6 to TRBJ1-5; 7 bases are shared with TRBD1. V was pared by 5 bases and J by 5 bases, with 9 bases of the junction left unmatched. Looked up from germline, CDR1 is SGHVS and CDR2 is FNYEAQ. The CDR3 totals 15 residues.

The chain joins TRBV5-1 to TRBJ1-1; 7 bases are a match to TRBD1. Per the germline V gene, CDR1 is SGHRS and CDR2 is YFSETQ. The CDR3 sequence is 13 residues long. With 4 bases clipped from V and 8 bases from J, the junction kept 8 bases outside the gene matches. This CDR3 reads CASSPQGGSEAFF. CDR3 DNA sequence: TGCGCCAGCAGCCCTCAGGGGGGGAGCGAAGCTTTCTTT. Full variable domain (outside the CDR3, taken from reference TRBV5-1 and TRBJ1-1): KAGVTQTPRYLIKTRGQQVTLSCSPISGHRSVSWYQQTPGQGLQFLFEYFSETQRNKGNFPGRFSGRQFSNSRSEMNVSTLELGDSALYLCASSPQGGSEAFFGQGTRLTVV.

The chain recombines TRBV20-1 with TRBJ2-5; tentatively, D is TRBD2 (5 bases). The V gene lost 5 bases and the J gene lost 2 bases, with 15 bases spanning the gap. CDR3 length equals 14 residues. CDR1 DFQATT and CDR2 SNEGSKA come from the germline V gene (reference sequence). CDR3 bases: TGCAGTGCTCCGCCTCGGACTGGACAAGAGACCCAGTACTTC. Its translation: CSAPPRTGQETQYF.

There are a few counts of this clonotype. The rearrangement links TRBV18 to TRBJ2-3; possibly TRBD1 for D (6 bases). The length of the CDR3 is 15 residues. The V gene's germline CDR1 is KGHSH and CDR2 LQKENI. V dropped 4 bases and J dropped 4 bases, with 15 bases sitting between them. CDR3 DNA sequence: TGTGCCAGCTCACGCCTTATGCAGGGGTCAGATACGCAGTATTTT. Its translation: CASSRLMQGSDTQYF.

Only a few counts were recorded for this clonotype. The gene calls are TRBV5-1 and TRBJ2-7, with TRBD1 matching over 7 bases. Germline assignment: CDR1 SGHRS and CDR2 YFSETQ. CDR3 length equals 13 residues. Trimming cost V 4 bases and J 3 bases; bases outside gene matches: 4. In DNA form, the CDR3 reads TGCGCCAGCAGCAGGGACAGAAACTACGAGCAGTACTTC. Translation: CASSRDRNYEQYF. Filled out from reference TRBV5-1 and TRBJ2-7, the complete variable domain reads KAGVTQTPRYLIKTRGQQVTLSCSPISGHRSVSWYQQTPGQGLQFLFEYFSETQRNKGNFPGRFSGRQFSNSRSEMNVSTLELGDSALYLCASSRDRNYEQYFGPGTRLTVT.